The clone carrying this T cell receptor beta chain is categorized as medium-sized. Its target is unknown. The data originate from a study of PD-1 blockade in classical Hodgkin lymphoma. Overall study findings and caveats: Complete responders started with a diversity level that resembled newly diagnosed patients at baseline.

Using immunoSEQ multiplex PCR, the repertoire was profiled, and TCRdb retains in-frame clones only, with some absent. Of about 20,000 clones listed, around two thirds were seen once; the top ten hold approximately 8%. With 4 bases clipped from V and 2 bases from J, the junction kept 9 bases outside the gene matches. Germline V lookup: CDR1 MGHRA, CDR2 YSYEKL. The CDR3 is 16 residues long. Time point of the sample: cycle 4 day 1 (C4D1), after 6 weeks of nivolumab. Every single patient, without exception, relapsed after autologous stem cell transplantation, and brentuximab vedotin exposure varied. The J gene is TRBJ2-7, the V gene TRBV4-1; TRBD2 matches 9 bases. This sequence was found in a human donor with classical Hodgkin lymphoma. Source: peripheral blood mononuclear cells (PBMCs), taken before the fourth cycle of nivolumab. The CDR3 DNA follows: TGCGCCAGCAGCCCGAGGCCTAGCGGGACCCCCTACGAGCAGTACTTC. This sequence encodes CASSPRPSGTPYEQYF.